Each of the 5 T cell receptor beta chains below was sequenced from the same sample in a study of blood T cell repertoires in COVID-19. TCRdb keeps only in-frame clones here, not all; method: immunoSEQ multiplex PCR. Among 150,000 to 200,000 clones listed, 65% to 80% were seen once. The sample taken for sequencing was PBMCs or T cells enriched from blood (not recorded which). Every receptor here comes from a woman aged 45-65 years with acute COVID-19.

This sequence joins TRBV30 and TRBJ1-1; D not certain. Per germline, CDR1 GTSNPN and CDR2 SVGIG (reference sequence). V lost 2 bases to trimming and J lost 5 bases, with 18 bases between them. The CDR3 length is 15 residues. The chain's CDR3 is CAWSKLSGVGTEAFF. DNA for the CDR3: TGTGCCTGGAGTAAATTGTCGGGTGTCGGGACTGAAGCTTTCTTT.

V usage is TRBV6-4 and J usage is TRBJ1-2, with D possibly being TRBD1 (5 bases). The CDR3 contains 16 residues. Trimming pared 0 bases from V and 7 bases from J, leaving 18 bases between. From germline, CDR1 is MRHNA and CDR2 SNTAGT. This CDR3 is CASSDSGAAPIGGYTF. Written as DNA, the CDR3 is TGTGCCAGCAGTGACTCAGGGGCCGCGCCGATAGGTGGCTACACCTTC.

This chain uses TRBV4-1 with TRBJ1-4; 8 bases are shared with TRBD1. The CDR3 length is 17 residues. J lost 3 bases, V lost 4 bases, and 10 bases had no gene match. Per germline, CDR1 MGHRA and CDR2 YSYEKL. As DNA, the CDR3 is TGCGCCAGCAGCCGAACCCAGGGGGCGCCCGCTAATGAAAAACTGTTTTTT. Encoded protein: CASSRTQGAPANEKLFF.

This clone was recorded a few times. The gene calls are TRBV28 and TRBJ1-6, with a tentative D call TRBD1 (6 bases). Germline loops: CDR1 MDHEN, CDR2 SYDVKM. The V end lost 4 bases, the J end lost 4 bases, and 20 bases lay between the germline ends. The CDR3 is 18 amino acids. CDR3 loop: CASSSPRVGGAYNSPLHF. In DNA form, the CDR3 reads TGTGCCAGCAGTTCACCCCGGGTTGGGGGGGCGTATAATTCACCCCTCCACTTT.

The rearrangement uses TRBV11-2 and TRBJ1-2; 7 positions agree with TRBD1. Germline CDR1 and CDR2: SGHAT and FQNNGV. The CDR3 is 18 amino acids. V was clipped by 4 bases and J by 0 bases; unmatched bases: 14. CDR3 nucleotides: TGTGCCAGCAGCTCCAGGAACCGGGACAGAACTTCTAACTATGGCTACACCTTC. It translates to CASSSRNRDRTSNYGYTF.